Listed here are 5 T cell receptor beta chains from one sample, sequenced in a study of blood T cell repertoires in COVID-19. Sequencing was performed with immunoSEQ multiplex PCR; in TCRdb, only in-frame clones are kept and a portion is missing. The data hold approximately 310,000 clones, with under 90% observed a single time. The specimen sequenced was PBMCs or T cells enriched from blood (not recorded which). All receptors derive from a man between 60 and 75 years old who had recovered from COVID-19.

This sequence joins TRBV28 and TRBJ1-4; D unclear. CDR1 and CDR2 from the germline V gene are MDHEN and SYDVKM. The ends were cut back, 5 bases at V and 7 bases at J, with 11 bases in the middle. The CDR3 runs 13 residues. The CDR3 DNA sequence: TGTGCCAGCAGTCCCGTGATCAGTGAAAAACTGTTTTTT. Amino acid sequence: CASSPVISEKLFF.

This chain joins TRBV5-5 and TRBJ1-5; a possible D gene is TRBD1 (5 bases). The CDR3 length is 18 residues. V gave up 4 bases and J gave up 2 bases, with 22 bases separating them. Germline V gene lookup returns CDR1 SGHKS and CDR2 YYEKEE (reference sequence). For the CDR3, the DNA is TGTGCCAGCAGCCCCAGGGACTCTCCTCCAGTACGCAATCAGCCCCAGCATTTT. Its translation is CASSPRDSPPVRNQPQHF.

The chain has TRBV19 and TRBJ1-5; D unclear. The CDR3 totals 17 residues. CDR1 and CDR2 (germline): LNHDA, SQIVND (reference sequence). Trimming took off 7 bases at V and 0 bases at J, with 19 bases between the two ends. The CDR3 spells CASTTVEGGYSNQPQHF. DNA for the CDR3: TGTGCCAGTACCACTGTCGAGGGCGGTTATAGCAATCAGCCCCAGCATTTT.

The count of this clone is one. The CDR3 reads CSASYILAGGYEQFF. The DNA for the CDR3 is TGCAGTGCTAGTTATATCCTAGCGGGAGGTTATGAGCAGTTCTTC. The rearrangement uses TRBV20-1 and TRBJ2-1; TRBD2 matches at 11 bases. From germline, CDR1 is DFQATT and CDR2 SNEGSKA (reference sequence). The V and J ends lost 3 bases and 8 bases, in that order; junction bases with no gene match: 9. The CDR3 is made up of 15 amino acids.

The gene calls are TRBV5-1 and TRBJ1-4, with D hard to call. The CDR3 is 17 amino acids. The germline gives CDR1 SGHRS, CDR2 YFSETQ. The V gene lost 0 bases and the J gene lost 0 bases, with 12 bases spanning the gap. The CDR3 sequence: CASSLDAGSTTNEKLFF. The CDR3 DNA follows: TGCGCCAGCAGCTTGGATGCGGGGAGTACAACTAATGAAAAACTGTTTTTT.